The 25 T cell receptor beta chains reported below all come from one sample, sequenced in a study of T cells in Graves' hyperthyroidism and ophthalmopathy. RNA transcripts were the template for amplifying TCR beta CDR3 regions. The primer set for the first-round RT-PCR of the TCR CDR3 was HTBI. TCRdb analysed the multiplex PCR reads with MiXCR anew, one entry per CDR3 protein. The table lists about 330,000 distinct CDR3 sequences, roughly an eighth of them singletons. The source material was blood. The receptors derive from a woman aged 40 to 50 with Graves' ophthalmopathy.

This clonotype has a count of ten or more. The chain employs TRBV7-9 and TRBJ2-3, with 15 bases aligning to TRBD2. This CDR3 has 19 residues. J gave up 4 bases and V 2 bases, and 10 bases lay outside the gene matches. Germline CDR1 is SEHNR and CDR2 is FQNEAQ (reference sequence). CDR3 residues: CASSLPGTSGRRGADTQYF. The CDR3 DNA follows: TGTGCCAGCAGCTTACCCGGGACTAGCGGGAGGCGAGGAGCAGATACGCAGTATTTT.

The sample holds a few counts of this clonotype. The DNA for the CDR3 is TGTGCCAGCGCATCCGGGACAGGGTATGGCTACACCTTC. It yields the protein CASASGTGYGYTF. The rearrangement links TRBV2 to TRBJ1-2; 9 nucleotides agree with TRBD1. CDR1 is SNHLY, CDR2 FYNNEI, per germline. V lost 8 bases and J lost 5; bases outside the gene matches: 6. The CDR3 loop spans 13 amino acids.

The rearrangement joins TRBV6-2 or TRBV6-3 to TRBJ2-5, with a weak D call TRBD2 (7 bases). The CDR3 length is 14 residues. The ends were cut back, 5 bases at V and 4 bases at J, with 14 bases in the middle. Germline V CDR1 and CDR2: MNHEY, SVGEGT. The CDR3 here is CASSVGGAPETQYF. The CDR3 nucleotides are TGTGCCAGCAGTGTAGGGGGGGCCCCAGAGACCCAGTACTTC.

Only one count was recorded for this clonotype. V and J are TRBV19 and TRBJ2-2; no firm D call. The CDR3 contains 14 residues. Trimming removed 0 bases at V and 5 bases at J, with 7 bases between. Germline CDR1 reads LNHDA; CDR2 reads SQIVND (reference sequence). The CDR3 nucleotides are TGTGCCAGTAGTATAGATTCTGGAACCGGGGAGCTGTTTTTT. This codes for CASSIDSGTGELFF.

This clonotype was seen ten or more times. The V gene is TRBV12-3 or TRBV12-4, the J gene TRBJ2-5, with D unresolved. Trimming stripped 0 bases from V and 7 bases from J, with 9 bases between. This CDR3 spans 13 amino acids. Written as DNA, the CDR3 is TGTGCCAGCAGTTTAGCTTGGGCTGGGACCCAGTACTTC. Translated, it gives CASSLAWAGTQYF.

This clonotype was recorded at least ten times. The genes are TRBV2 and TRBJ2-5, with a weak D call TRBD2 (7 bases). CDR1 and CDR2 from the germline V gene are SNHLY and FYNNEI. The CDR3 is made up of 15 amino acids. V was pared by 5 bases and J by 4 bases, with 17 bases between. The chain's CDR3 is CASSPGGKSGETQYF. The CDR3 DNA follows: TGTGCCAGCAGTCCGGGGGGCAAGTCGGGAGAGACCCAGTACTTC. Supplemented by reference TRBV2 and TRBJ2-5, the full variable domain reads EPEVTQTPSHQVTQMGQEVILRCVPISNHLYFYWYRQILGQKVEFLVSFYNNEISEKSEIFDDQFSVERPDGSNFTLKIRSTKLEDSAMYFCASSPGGKSGETQYFGPGTRLLVL.

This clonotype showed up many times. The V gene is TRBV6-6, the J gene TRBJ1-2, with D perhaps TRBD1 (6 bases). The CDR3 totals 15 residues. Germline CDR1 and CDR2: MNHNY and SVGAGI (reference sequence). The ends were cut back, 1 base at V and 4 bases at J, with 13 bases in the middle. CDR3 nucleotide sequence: TGTGCCAGCAGTTACTTTACAGGGTCCGGCTATGGCTACACCTTC. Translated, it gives CASSYFTGSGYGYTF.

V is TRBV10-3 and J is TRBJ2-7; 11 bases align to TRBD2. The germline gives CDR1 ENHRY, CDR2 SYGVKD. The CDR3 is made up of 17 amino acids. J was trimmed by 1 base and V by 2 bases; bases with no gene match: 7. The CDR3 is CAISEALLAGVSYEQYF. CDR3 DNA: TGTGCCATCAGTGAGGCGCTACTAGCGGGGGTATCCTACGAGCAGTACTTC.

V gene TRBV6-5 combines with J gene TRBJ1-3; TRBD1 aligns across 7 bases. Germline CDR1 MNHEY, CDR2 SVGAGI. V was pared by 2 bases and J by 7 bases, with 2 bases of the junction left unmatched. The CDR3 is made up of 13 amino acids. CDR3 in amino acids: CASSYGTANTIYF. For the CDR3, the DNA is TGTGCCAGCAGTTACGGGACAGCGAACACCATATATTTT.

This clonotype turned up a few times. The CDR3 reads CASKAGSTDTQYF. CDR3 nucleotide sequence: TGTGCCAGTAAAGCGGGGAGCACAGATACGCAGTATTTT. This chain joins TRBV9 and TRBJ2-3; 7 bases are a match to TRBD2. Germline V CDR1 and CDR2: SGDLS, YYNGEE. V lost 8 bases and J lost 0; bases outside the gene matches: 3. The CDR3 contains 13 residues. The full variable domain, in which reference TRBV9 and TRBJ2-3 provide the parts outside the CDR3, is DSGVTQTPKHLITATGQRVTLRCSPRSGDLSVYWYQQSLDQGLQFLIQYYNGEERAKGNILERFSAQQFPDLHSELNLSSLELGDSALYFCASKAGSTDTQYFGPGTRLTVL.

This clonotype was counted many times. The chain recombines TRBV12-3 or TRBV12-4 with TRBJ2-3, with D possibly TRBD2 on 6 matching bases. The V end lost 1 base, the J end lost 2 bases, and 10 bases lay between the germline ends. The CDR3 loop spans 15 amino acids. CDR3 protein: CASSLDGGDTDTQYF. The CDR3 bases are TGTGCCAGCAGTTTAGACGGGGGAGACACAGATACGCAGTATTTT.

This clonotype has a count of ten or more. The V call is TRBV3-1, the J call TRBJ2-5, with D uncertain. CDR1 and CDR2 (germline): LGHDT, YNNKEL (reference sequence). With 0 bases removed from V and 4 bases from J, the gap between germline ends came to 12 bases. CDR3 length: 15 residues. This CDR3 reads CASSQEVVGPETQYF. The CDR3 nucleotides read TGTGCCAGCAGCCAAGAGGTTGTTGGGCCAGAGACCCAGTACTTC.

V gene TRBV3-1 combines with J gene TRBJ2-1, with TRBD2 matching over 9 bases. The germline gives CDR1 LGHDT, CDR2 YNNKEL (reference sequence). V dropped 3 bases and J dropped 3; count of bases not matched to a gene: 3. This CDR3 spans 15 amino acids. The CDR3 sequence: CASSQKAGGYNEQFF. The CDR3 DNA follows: TGTGCCAGCAGCCAGAAAGCGGGGGGCTACAATGAGCAGTTCTTC.

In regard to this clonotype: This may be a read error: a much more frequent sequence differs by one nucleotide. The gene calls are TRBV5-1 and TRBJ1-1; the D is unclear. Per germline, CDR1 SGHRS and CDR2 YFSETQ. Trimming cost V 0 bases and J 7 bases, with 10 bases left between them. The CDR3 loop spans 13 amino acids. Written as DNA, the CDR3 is TGCGCCAGCAGCTTGGCTGGTTTAAGTGAAGCTTTCTTT. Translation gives CASSLAGLSEAFF. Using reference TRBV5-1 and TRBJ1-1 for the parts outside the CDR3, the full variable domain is KAGVTQTPRYLIKTRGQQVTLSCSPISGHRSVSWYQQTPGQGLQFLFEYFSETQRNKGNFPGRFSGRQFSNSRSEMNVSTLELGDSALYLCASSLAGLSEAFFGQGTRLTVV.

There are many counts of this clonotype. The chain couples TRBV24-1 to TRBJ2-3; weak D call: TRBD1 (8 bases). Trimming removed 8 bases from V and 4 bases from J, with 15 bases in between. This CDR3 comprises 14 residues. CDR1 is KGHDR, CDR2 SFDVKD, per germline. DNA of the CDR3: TGTGCCACCAAGGACAGGGAGGGACCAGATACGCAGTATTTT. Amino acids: CATKDREGPDTQYF.

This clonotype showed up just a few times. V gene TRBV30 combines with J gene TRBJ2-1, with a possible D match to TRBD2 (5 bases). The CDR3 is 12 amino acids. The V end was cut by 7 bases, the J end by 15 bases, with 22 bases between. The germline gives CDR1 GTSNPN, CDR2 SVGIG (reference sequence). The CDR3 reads CALSNLGRLLFF. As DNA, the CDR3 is TGTGCCTTAAGTAACTTAGGGAGACTGTTGTTCTTC.

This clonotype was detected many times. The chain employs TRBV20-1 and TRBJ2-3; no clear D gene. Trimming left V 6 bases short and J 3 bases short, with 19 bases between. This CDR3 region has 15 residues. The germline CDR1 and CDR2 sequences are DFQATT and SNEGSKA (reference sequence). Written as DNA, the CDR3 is TGCAGTGCAGCTCCACCCGAAATCGGGACAGATACGCAGTATTTT. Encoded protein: CSAAPPEIGTDTQYF.

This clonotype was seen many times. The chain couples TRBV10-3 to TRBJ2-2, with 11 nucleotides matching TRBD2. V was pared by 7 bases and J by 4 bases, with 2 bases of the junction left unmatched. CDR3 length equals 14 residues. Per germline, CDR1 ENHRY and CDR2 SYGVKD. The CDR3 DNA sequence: TGTGCCATCAAGGGGACTAGCGGCACCGGGGAGCTGTTTTTT. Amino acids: CAIKGTSGTGELFF.

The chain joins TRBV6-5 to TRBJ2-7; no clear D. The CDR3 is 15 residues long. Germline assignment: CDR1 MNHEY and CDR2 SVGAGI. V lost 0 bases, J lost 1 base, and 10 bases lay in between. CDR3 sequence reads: CASSYSLARSYEQYF. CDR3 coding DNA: TGTGCCAGCAGTTACTCGTTGGCCCGATCCTACGAGCAGTACTTC.

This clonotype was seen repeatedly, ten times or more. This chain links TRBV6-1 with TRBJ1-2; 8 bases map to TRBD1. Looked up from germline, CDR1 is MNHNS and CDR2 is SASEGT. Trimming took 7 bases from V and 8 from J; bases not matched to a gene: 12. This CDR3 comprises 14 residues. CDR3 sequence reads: CASILGDRGWGYTF. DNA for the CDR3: TGTGCCAGCATCCTTGGAGACAGGGGATGGGGCTACACCTTC.

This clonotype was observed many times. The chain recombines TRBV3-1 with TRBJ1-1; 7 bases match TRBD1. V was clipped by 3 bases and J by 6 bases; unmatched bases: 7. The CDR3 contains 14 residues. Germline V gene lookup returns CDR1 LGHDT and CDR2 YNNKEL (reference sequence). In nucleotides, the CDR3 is TGTGCCAGCAGCCAGTTAGACAGGGCCCCTGAAGCTTTCTTT. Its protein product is CASSQLDRAPEAFF.

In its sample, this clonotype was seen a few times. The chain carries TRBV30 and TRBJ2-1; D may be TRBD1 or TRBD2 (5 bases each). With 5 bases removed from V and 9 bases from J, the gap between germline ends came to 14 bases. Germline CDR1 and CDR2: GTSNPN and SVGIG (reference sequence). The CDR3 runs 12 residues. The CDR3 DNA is TGTGCCTGGTCCTTAGCGAGGGGTGAGCAGTTCTTC. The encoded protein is CAWSLARGEQFF.

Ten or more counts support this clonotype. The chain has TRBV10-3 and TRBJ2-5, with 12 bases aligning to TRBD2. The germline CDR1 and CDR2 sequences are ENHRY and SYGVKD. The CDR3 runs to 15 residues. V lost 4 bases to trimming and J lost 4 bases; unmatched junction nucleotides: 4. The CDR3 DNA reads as TGTGCCATCAGTGTAACTAGCGGGGGGTCAGAGACCCAGTACTTC. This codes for CAISVTSGGSETQYF.

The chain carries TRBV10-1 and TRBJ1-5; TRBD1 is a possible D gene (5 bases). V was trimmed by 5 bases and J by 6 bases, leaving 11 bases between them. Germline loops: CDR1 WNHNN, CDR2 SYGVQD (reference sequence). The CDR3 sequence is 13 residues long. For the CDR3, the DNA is TGCGCCAGCAGTTCAGGGAGTTCTCAGCCCCAGCATTTT. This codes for CASSSGSSQPQHF.

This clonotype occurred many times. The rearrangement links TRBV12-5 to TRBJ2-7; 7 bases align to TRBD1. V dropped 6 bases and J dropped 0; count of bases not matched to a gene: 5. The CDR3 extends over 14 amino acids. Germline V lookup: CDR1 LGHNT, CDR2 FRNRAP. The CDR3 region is CASGGTESSYEQYF. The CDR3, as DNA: TGTGCTAGTGGAGGGACAGAGAGCTCCTACGAGCAGTACTTC.